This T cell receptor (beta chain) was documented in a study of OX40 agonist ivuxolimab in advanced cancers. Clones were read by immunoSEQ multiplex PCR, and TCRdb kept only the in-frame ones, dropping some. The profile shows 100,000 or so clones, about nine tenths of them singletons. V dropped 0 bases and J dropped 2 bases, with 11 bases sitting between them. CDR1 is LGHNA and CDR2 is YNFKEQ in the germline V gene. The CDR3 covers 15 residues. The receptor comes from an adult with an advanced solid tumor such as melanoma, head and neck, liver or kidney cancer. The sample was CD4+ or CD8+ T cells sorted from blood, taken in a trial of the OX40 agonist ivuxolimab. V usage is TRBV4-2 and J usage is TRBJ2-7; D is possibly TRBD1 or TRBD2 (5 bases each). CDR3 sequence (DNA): TGTGCCAGCAGCCAAGAGTCGGGACGAACCTACGAGCAGTACTTC. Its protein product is CASSQESGRTYEQYF.